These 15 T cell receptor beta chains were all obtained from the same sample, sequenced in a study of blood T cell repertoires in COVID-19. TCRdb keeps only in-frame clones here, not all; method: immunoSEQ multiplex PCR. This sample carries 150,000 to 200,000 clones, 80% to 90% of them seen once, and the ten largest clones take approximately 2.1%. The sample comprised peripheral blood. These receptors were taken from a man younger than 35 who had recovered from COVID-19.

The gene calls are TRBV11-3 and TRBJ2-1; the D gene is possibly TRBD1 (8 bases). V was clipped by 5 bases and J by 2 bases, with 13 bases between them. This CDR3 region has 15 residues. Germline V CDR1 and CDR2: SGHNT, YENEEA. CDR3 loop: CASSPQGGTYNEQFF. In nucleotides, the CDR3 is TGTGCCAGCAGCCCACAGGGGGGGACCTACAATGAGCAGTTCTTC. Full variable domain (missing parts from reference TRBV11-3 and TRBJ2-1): EAGVVQSPRYKIIEKKQPVAFWCNPISGHNTLYWYLQNLGQGPELLIRYENEEAVDDSQLPKDRFSAERLKGVDSTLKIQPAELGDSAVYLCASSPQGGTYNEQFFGPGTRLTVL.

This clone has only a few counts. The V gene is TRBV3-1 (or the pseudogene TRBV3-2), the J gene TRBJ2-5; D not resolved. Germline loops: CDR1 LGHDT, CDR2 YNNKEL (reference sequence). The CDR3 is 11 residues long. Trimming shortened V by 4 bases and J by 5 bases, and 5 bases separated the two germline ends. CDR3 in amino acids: CASSLSETQYF. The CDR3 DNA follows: TGTGCCAGCAGCCTGAGCGAGACCCAGTACTTC.

The CDR3 DNA sequence: TGTGCCAGTAGTACCTTGATTGGTCAGGTTGATAGCAATCAGCCCCAGCATTTT. Protein: CASSTLIGQVDSNQPQHF. The rearrangement uses TRBV19 and TRBJ1-5; no reliable D call. The germline V gene has CDR1 LNHDA and CDR2 SQIVND (reference sequence). This CDR3 contains 18 residues. V lost 4 bases, J lost 0 bases, and 19 bases lay in between.

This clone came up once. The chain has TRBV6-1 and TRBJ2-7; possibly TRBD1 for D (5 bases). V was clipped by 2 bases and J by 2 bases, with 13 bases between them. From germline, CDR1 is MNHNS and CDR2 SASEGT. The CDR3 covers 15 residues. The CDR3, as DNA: TGTGCCAGCAGTGAACAGACAGCTACCCCCTACGAGCAGTACTTC. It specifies CASSEQTATPYEQYF.

The CDR3 reads CASSQDSHYNEQFF. CDR3 nucleotide sequence: TGTGCCAGCAGCCAAGATAGCCACTACAATGAGCAGTTCTTC. The rearrangement uses TRBV14 and TRBJ2-1; D is ambiguous. The V gene lost 0 bases and the J gene lost 3 bases, with 6 bases spanning the gap. Germline V gene lookup returns CDR1 SGHDN and CDR2 FVKESK. The CDR3 totals 14 residues.

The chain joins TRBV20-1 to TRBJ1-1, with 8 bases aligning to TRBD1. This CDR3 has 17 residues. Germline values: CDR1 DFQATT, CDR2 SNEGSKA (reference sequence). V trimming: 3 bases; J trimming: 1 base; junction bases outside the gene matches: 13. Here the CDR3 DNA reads TGCAGTGCTAGTAAACCCAGGCCAGGGGGCTCGAACACTGAAGCTTTCTTT. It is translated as CSASKPRPGGSNTEAFF.

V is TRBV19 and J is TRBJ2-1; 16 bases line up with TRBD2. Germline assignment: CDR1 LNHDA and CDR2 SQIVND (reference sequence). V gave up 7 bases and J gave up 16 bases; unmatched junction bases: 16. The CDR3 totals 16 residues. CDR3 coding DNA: TGTGCCAGTATCCCCCCCGGGACTAGCGGGAGGGCCCAACCATTCTTC. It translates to CASIPPGTSGRAQPFF.

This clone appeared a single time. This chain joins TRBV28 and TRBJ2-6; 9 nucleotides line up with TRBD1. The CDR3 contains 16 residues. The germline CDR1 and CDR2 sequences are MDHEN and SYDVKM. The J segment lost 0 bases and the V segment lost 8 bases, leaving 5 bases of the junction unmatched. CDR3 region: CASLQGARSGANVLTF. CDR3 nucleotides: TGTGCCAGCCTACAGGGGGCCCGCTCTGGGGCCAACGTCCTGACTTTC.

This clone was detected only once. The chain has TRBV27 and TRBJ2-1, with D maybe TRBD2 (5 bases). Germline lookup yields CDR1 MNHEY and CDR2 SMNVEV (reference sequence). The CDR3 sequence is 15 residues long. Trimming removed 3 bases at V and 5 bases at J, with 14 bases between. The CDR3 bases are TGTGCCAGCAGTTTTCGGCTAGCTGTCCACAATGAGCAGTTCTTC. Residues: CASSFRLAVHNEQFF.

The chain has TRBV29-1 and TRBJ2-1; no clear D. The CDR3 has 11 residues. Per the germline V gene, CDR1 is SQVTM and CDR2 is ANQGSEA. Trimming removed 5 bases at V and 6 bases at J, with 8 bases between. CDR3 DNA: TGCAGCGTTCTTAGCTCCAATGAGCAGTTCTTC. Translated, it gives CSVLSSNEQFF.

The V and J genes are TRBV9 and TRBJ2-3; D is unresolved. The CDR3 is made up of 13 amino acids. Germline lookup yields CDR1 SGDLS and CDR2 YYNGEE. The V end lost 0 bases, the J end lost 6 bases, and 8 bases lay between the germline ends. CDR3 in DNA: TGTGCCAGCAGCGTAGGCGGAATGGATACGCAGTATTTT. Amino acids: CASSVGGMDTQYF.

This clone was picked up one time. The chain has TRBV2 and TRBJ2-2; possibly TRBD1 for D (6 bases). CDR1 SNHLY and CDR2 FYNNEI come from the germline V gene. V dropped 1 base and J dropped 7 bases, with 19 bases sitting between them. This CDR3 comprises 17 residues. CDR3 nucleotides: TGTGCCAGCAGTGAAGAGTATTGGCAGGGGACCGGCGGGGAGCTGTTTTTT. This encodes CASSEEYWQGTGGELFF.

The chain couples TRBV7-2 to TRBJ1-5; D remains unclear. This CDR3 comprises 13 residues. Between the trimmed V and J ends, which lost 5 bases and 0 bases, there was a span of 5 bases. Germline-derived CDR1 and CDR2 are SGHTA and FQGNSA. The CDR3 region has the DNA TGTGCCAGCAGCCGTTATAGCAATCAGCCCCAGCATTTT. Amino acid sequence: CASSRYSNQPQHF.

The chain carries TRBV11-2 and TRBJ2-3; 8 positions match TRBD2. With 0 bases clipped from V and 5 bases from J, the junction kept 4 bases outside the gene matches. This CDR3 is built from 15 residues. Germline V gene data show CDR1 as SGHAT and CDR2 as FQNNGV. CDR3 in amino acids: CASSLEAGGGDTQYF. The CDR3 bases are TGTGCCAGCAGCTTAGAGGCGGGAGGAGGAGATACGCAGTATTTT.

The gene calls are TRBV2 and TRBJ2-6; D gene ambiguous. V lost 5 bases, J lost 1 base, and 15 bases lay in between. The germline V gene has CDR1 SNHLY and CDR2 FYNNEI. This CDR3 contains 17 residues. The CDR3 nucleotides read TGTGCCAGCAGTCTCATCCAGGTTGTTTCTGGGGCCAACGTCCTGACTTTC. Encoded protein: CASSLIQVVSGANVLTF.